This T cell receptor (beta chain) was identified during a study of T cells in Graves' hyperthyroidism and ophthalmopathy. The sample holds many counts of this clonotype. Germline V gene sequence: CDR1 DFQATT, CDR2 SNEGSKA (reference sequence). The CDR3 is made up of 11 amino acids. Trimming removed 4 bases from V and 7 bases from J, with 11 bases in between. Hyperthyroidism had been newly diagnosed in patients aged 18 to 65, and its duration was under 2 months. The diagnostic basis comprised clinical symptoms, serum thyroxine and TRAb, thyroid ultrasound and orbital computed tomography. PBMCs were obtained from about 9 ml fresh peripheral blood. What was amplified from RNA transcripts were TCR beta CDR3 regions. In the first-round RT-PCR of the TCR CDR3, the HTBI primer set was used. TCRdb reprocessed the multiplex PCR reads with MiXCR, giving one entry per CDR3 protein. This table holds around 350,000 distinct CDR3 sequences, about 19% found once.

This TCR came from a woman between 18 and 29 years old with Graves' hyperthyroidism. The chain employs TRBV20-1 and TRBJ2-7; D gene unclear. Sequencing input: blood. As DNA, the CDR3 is TGCAGTGCTACTTGGTACGGGGAGCAGTACTTC. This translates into CSATWYGEQYF.